Here is one TCR beta chain with its context. The antigen remains unidentified. From germline, CDR1 is MNHEY and CDR2 SVGAGI. This CDR3 has 17 amino acids. V lost 2 bases and J lost 3, with 19 bases in between. These data originate in a study of T-cell memory formation after mild COVID-19. Study-wide background: Clusters were largely donor specific.

TCRdb itself ran the 5' RACE reads through MiXCR, one entry per CDR3 protein. The table has about 390,000 distinct CDR3 sequences, 16% seen once; the top ten hold roughly 21%. Findings and caveats of the study: Clones that contracted from day 15 to 85 had balanced CD4/CD8; later expanders were CD4+ biased. Contracting clones localized mainly to CM and EM when CD4+ and mainly to EMRA when CD8+.

The specimen was PBMCs or a T cell subset sorted from them (not recorded which). The clonotype originates from a man between 18 and 29 years old who had mild COVID-19 (a few samples of this study predate the infection). Cell type and time point are not known. J is TRBJ2-5 and V is TRBV6-5; D unclear. For the CDR3, the DNA is TGTGCCAGCAGTTACAACTCCATGGCGAGTGGAAAAGAGACCCAGTACTTC. Its translation is CASSYNSMASGKETQYF.